This T cell receptor beta chain was identified during a study of blood T cells in healthy people across ages. The length of the CDR3 is 13 residues. Germline values: CDR1 MNHNY, CDR2 SVGAGI (reference sequence). V lost 4 bases, J lost 11 bases, and 17 bases lay in between. This clonotype was detected only a few times. A clone one base away is much larger, so this may be a read error. Alongside a J-beta primer mix, a sample-barcoded 5' primer served in a second PCR lasting about 7 to 12 cycles. Each CDR3 protein gets one entry after TCRdb re-called the 5' RACE reads with MiXCR. The sample includes more than 800,000 distinct CDR3 sequences, 29% seen only once; the top ten take roughly 17%.

The chain joins TRBV6-6 to TRBJ2-5; D remains unclear. The sample comprised blood. The sequence came from a woman over 75 in good health. CDR3 loop: CASSSLLGNEQYF. The CDR3 nucleotides read TGTGCCAGCAGTTCCCTCCTAGGCAATGAGCAGTACTTC.